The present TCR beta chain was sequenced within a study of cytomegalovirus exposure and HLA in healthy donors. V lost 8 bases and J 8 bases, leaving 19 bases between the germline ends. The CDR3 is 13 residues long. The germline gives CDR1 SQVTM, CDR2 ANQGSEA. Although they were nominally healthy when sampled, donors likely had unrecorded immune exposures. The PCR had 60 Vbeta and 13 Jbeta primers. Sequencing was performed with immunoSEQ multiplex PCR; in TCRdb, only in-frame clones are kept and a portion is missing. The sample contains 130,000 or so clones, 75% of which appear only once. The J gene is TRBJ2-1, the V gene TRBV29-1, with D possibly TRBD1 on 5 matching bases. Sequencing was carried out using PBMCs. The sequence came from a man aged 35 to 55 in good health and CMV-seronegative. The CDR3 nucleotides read TGCAGCTCCTGGGCAGGGTACCGGGATGAGCAGTTCTTC. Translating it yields CSSWAGYRDEQFF.